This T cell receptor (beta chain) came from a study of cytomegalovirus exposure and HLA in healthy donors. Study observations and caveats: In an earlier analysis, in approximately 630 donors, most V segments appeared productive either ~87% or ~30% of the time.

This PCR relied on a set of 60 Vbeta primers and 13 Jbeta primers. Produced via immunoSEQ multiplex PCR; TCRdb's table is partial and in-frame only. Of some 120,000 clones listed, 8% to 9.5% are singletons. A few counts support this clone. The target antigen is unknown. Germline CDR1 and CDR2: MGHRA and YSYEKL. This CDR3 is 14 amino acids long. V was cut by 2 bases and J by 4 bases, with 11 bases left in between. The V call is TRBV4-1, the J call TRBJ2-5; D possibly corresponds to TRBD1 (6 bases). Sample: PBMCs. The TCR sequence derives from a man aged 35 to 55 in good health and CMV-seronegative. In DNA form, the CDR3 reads TGCGCCAGCAGCCAATTTCCAGGGGTAGAGACCCAGTACTTC. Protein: CASSQFPGVETQYF.